These T cell receptor beta chains were read from a single sample in a study of blood T cell repertoires in COVID-19. The method was immunoSEQ multiplex PCR; TCRdb's version includes in-frame clones alone and lacks a portion of them. The table lists under 170,000 clones, around 85% of them singletons. The sequenced sample consisted of peripheral blood. All receptors derive from a man between 65 and 85 years old with acute or convalescent COVID-19. The CDR3 runs from the conserved cysteine through the conserved F or W. The D gene is left open where the match is weak. The size field is filled for only some rows; it gives once, few, many or a size class.

d_call j_call clone_size v_call cdr3_aa cdr3_nt
TRBD2 TRBJ2-7 once TRBV14 CASSQDRTSAYEQYF TGTGCCAGCAGCCAAGACCGGACTAGCGCCTACGAGCAGTACTTC
- TRBJ2-2 - TRBV24-1 CATSLTGDYTGELFF TGTGCCACCAGTCTTACGGGAGACTACACCGGGGAGCTGTTTTTT
TRBD2 TRBJ2-2 - TRBV5-5 CASSLVGSGSISGELFF TGTGCCAGCAGCTTGGTCGGTAGCGGGAGTATCTCCGGGGAGCTGTTTTTT
TRBD2 TRBJ2-2 - TRBV25-1 CATRGLAENTGELFF TGTGCCACTCGCGGACTAGCGGAAAACACCGGGGAGCTGTTTTTT
TRBD2 TRBJ2-7 - TRBV11-2 CASSLDLGGVSGSYEQYF TGTGCCAGCAGCTTAGATCTGGGCGGGGTTAGCGGGTCCTACGAGCAGTACTTC
- TRBJ2-1 - TRBV7-3 CASSLIGGSYNEQFF TGTGCCAGCAGCTTGATCGGGGGTTCCTACAATGAGCAGTTCTTC
- TRBJ2-1 - TRBV2 CASRDPGLGTFF TGTGCCAGCAGGGATCCGGGACTGGGGACGTTCTTC
- TRBJ1-4 - TRBV2 CASSAQGPTNEKLFF TGTGCCAGCAGCGCACAGGGTCCGACTAATGAAAAACTGTTTTTT
TRBD1 TRBJ2-7 - TRBV9 CASSVTGVEDEQYF TGTGCCAGCAGCGTGACAGGGGTAGAGGACGAGCAGTACTTC
TRBD2 TRBJ2-1 - TRBV10-3 CAISESTSGRAFF TGTGCCATCAGTGAGTCGACAAGCGGGAGGGCCTTCTTC
TRBD2 TRBJ2-7 - TRBV20-1 CSASVGLAGDRDEQYF TGCAGTGCTAGTGTTGGACTAGCGGGAGATCGGGACGAGCAGTACTTC
TRBD2 TRBJ2-1 - TRBV19 CASSPIGGSIYNEQFF TGTGCCAGTAGCCCAATTGGCGGGAGCATATACAATGAGCAGTTCTTC
- TRBJ2-7 - TRBV28 CASSLGGLYEQYF TGTGCCAGCAGTTTAGGGGGACTTTACGAGCAGTACTTC
TRBD1 TRBJ2-2 - TRBV18 CASSPLQGANGELFF TGTGCCAGCTCACCACTACAGGGGGCGAACGGGGAGCTGTTTTTT
TRBD2 TRBJ2-2 - TRBV15 CATSRLAGENTGELFF TGTGCCACCAGCAGATTAGCGGGAGAGAACACCGGGGAGCTGTTTTTT
TRBD2 TRBJ2-3 - TRBV18 CASSPSDSGRDTQYF TGTGCCAGCTCACCCTCGGATAGCGGGCGAGATACGCAGTATTTT
- TRBJ2-7 few TRBV6-6 CASSTGLSDEQYF TGTGCCAGCAGCACTGGACTAAGCGACGAGCAGTACTTC
TRBD2 TRBJ2-1 - TRBV27 CASSRRLAALDEQFF TGTGCCAGCAGTCGACGACTAGCGGCCCTCGATGAGCAGTTCTTC
TRBD1 TRBJ2-5 - TRBV19 CASSSGQGMGLWAQYF TGTGCCAGTAGCAGTGGACAGGGGATGGGACTATGGGCCCAGTACTTC
- TRBJ2-1 - TRBV10-3 CAISEYQTTRNEQFF TGTGCCATCAGTGAGTATCAGACTACGCGCAATGAGCAGTTCTTC
TRBD1 TRBJ1-5 - TRBV2 CASSEDLQGVGQPQHF TGTGCCAGCAGTGAAGACTTACAGGGGGTCGGTCAGCCCCAGCATTTT
TRBD2 TRBJ2-7 few TRBV15 CATSREGEGLPGDEQYF TGTGCCACCAGCAGAGAGGGGGAGGGACTGCCTGGGGACGAGCAGTACTTC
TRBD2 TRBJ2-5 few TRBV5-4 CASRDGRLAGGPWGQETQYF TGTGCCAGCAGGGATGGAAGACTAGCGGGAGGGCCTTGGGGTCAAGAGACCCAGTACTTC
TRBD1 TRBJ1-1 - TRBV2 CASSQGVTEAFF TGTGCCAGCAGTCAGGGGGTGACTGAAGCTTTCTTT
- TRBJ1-5 - TRBV15 CATSSVTGARYSNQPQHF TGTGCCACCAGCAGCGTCACAGGAGCCCGCTATAGCAATCAGCCCCAGCATTTT
TRBD2 TRBJ2-3 - TRBV3-1/TRBV3-2 CASSQAVIAGGPTDTQYF TGTGCCAGCAGCCAAGCGGTAATAGCGGGAGGGCCGACAGATACGCAGTATTTT
TRBD1 TRBJ1-1 - TRBV18 CASSPRGTGVWNTEAFF TGTGCCAGCTCCCCACGAGGGACAGGGGTGTGGAACACTGAAGCTTTCTTT
- TRBJ1-4 - TRBV2 CASSENGVREKLFF TGTGCCAGCAGTGAAAACGGGGTACGGGAAAAACTGTTTTTT
TRBD1 TRBJ1-2 - TRBV5-1 CASSPDRGGGNYGYTF TGCGCCAGCAGCCCCGACAGGGGAGGAGGTAACTATGGCTACACCTTC
- TRBJ2-7 - TRBV24-1 CATSKGFSYEQYF TGTGCCACCAGTAAGGGGTTTAGCTACGAGCAGTACTTC
- TRBJ2-7 - TRBV28 CASSLTGPNYEQYF TGTGCCAGCAGTTTAACAGGGCCCAACTACGAGCAGTACTTC
- TRBJ1-5 - TRBV3-1/TRBV3-2 CASSQPGDQPQHF TGTGCCAGCAGCCAGCCCGGAGATCAGCCCCAGCATTTT
TRBD2 TRBJ2-7 - TRBV27 CASSFRLAGGRLSHEQYF TGTGCCAGCAGTTTCCGACTAGCGGGAGGGCGACTCTCCCACGAGCAGTACTTC
- TRBJ1-2 - TRBV19 CASNSRVYGYTF TGTGCCAGTAATTCCCGCGTCTATGGCTACACCTTC
TRBD2 TRBJ2-1 - TRBV30 CAWSPRDVLGLAGIYEQFF TGTGCCTGGAGCCCTCGGGATGTCTTAGGACTAGCGGGAATCTATGAGCAGTTCTTC
TRBD2 TRBJ2-7 - TRBV4-3 CASSEGTSGTYEQYF TGCGCCAGCAGCGAAGGGACTAGCGGGACCTACGAGCAGTACTTC
- TRBJ2-7 once TRBV18 CASSPQVGAGSYEQYF TGTGCCAGCTCACCACAGGTGGGGGCGGGCTCCTACGAGCAGTACTTC
- TRBJ2-5 - TRBV2 CASTGQPGETQYF TGTGCCAGCACCGGACAACCTGGGGAGACCCAGTACTTC
- TRBJ2-2 - TRBV7-9 CASSFGSSDTGELFF TGTGCCAGCAGCTTCGGGAGTTCAGACACCGGGGAGCTGTTTTTT
- TRBJ2-7 - TRBV28 CASSFIGSYEQYF TGTGCCAGCAGTTTTATTGGGAGCTACGAGCAGTACTTC
- TRBJ1-1 - TRBV7-2 CASSSTGETEAFF TGTGCCAGCAGCTCCACAGGAGAAACTGAAGCTTTCTTT
TRBD2 TRBJ2-1 - TRBV5-1 CASSWGLAGQEQFF TGCGCCAGCAGCTGGGGACTAGCGGGGCAGGAGCAGTTCTTC
- TRBJ2-3 - TRBV2 CASRVGWSGTDTQYF TGTGCCAGCAGAGTCGGGTGGTCCGGGACAGATACGCAGTATTTT
- TRBJ2-1 - TRBV2 CASNTGEVNEQFF TGTGCCAGCAATACGGGAGAGGTCAATGAGCAGTTCTTC
- TRBJ1-1 - TRBV3-1/TRBV3-2 CASSKNRVDTEAFF TGTGCCAGCAGCAAAAACAGGGTAGATACTGAAGCTTTCTTT
TRBD1 TRBJ2-4 - TRBV28 CASSLTPGQGSGKNIQYF TGTGCCAGCAGTCTCACCCCCGGACAGGGGAGTGGCAAAAACATTCAGTACTTC